These 29 T cell receptor beta chains came from one sample sequenced in a study of cytomegalovirus exposure and HLA in healthy donors. The PCR made use of 60 Vbeta and 13 Jbeta primers. The protocol was immunoSEQ multiplex PCR, while the TCRdb copy is restricted to in-frame clones and leaves out a portion. Counted here are some 110,000 clones, just over 70% occurring once; the ten biggest clones make up about 0.84%. Sequences were obtained from PBMCs. All receptors come from a boy between 10 and 17 years old in good health and CMV-seronegative.

The gene calls are TRBV30 and TRBJ1-3, with D uncertain. Trimming cost V 2 bases and J 0 bases, with 11 bases left between them. Germline V gives CDR1 GTSNPN, CDR2 SVGIG (reference sequence). The CDR3 extends over 15 amino acids. The CDR3 nucleotides read TGTGCCTGGAGTCCCGGGATCCTCTCTGGAAACACCATATATTTT. This gives the protein CAWSPGILSGNTIYF.

The gene calls are TRBV30 and TRBJ1-5; the match to TRBD1 covers 7 bases. Germline CDR1 and CDR2: GTSNPN and SVGIG (reference sequence). With V trimmed by 4 bases and J by 4 bases, 10 bases remained unmatched. CDR3 length equals 15 residues. CDR3 residues: CAWNNKVTGNQPQHF. In nucleotides, the CDR3 is TGTGCCTGGAATAACAAAGTGACAGGGAATCAGCCCCAGCATTTT. Full variable domain (remainder filled in from reference TRBV30 and TRBJ1-5): SQTIHQWPATLVQPVGSPLSLECTVEGTSNPNLYWYRQAAGRGLQLLFYSVGIGQISSEVPQNLSASRPQDRQFILSSKKLLLSDSGFYLCAWNNKVTGNQPQHFGDGTRLSIL.

This chain joins TRBV28 and TRBJ2-7; possibly TRBD1 for D (5 bases). The CDR3 runs to 14 residues. Germline V CDR1 and CDR2: MDHEN, SYDVKM. V was clipped by 5 bases and J by 2 bases, with 13 bases between them. CDR3 DNA: TGTGCCAGCAGTGGGGCCGGGCTGGCCTACGAGCAGTACTTC. It translates to CASSGAGLAYEQYF.

The chain employs TRBV7-9 and TRBJ2-7; 9 bases match TRBD1. Losses at the gene ends were 4 bases for V and 6 bases for J; bases not matched to a gene: 10. Germline CDR1 is SEHNR and CDR2 is FQNEAQ (reference sequence). CDR3 length: 15 amino acids. The CDR3: CASSSPGQGKSEQYF. The CDR3 region has the DNA TGTGCCAGCAGCTCGCCGGGACAGGGAAAATCCGAGCAGTACTTC. Full variable domain (rest looked up from reference TRBV7-9 and TRBJ2-7): DTGVSQNPRHKITKRGQNVTFRCDPISEHNRLYWYRQTLGQGPEFLTYFQNEAQLEKSRLLSDRFSAERPKGSFSTLEIQRTEQGDSAMYLCASSSPGQGKSEQYFGPGTRLTVT.

The chain carries TRBV6-5 and TRBJ2-3; 8 positions match TRBD2. This CDR3 spans 15 amino acids. V was clipped by 6 bases and J by 0 bases; unmatched bases: 5. Germline V gene lookup returns CDR1 MNHEY and CDR2 SVGAGI. The CDR3 DNA reads TGTGCCAGCAGCTACGGGGGGGCTAGCACAGATACGCAGTATTTT. Translated: CASSYGGASTDTQYF.

CDR3 nucleotide sequence: TGTGCCAGCAGTTTTCAGGGCTCCTACGAGCAGTACTTC. This gives the protein CASSFQGSYEQYF. This chain connects TRBV27 to TRBJ2-7; tentative D call: TRBD1 (5 bases). The CDR3 totals 13 residues. CDR1 MNHEY and CDR2 SMNVEV come from the germline V gene (reference sequence). V was trimmed by 3 bases and J by 0 bases, leaving 6 bases between them.

The chain combines TRBV6-5 with TRBJ2-1; 7 nucleotides align to TRBD1. This CDR3 is 13 amino acids long. Germline assignment: CDR1 MNHEY and CDR2 SVGAGI. V shed 4 bases and J 9 bases; nucleotides not matched to a gene: 6. The CDR3 protein is CASSSNNRGEQFF. The CDR3 region has the DNA TGTGCCAGCAGTTCCAATAACAGGGGTGAGCAGTTCTTC.

The chain carries TRBV4-1 and TRBJ2-1; tentatively, D is TRBD2 (6 bases). Trimming pared 1 base from V and 3 bases from J, leaving 16 bases between. The CDR3 covers 17 residues. The germline V gene encodes CDR1 MGHRA and CDR2 YSYEKL. CDR3 region: CASSQVERVSFYNEQFF. CDR3 in DNA: TGCGCCAGCAGCCAAGTCGAGCGGGTTAGCTTCTACAATGAGCAGTTCTTC.

This chain joins TRBV10-3 and TRBJ1-1; tentative D call: TRBD1 (6 bases). V was clipped by 6 bases and J by 0 bases, with 11 bases between them. From germline, CDR1 is ENHRY and CDR2 SYGVKD. The CDR3 sequence is 14 residues long. CDR3: CAIRGGAMNTEAFF. CDR3 bases: TGTGCCATCAGGGGGGGGGCCATGAACACTGAAGCTTTCTTT.

Only a few counts were recorded for this clone. The chain combines TRBV9 with TRBJ1-2; possibly TRBD1 for D (6 bases). From germline, CDR1 is SGDLS and CDR2 YYNGEE. V gave up 3 bases and J gave up 5 bases, with 11 bases separating them. CDR3 length equals 13 residues. The CDR3 sequence: CASSATGSYGYTF. The DNA of the CDR3 is TGTGCCAGCAGCGCCACAGGGTCTTATGGCTACACCTTC. The whole variable domain, filled in from reference TRBV9 and TRBJ1-2, reads DSGVTQTPKHLITATGQRVTLRCSPRSGDLSVYWYQQSLDQGLQFLIQYYNGEERAKGNILERFSAQQFPDLHSELNLSSLELGDSALYFCASSATGSYGYTFGSGTRLTVV.

Only one count was recorded for this clone. This sequence joins TRBV7-2 and TRBJ2-1; unclear D gene. CDR1 SGHTA and CDR2 FQGNSA come from the germline V gene. The CDR3 spans 13 residues. V shed 1 base and J shed 3 bases, with 4 bases lying between them. CDR3 amino acids: CASSLDSYNEQFF. In nucleotides, the CDR3 is TGTGCCAGCAGCTTAGACAGCTACAATGAGCAGTTCTTC. Complete variable domain (other parts from reference TRBV7-2 and TRBJ2-1): GAGVSQSPSNKVTEKGKDVELRCDPISGHTALYWYRQSLGQGLEFLIYFQGNSAPDKSGLPSDRFSAERTGGSVSTLTIQRTQQEDSAVYLCASSLDSYNEQFFGPGTRLTVL.

The chain links TRBV6-5 to TRBJ1-5; 9 nucleotides align to TRBD1. The CDR3 covers 14 residues. Unmatched junction bases numbered 6, after V lost 5 bases and J lost 7 bases. CDR1 is MNHEY, CDR2 SVGAGI, per germline. In DNA form, the CDR3 reads TGTGCCAGCAGTCACGGACAGGGGCACCAGCCCCAGCATTTT. Amino acids: CASSHGQGHQPQHF.

The chain joins TRBV7-3 to TRBJ1-5; no clear D gene. Germline V gene data show CDR1 as SGHTA and CDR2 as FQGTGA. Trimming shortened V by 5 bases and J by 2 bases, and 13 bases separated the two germline ends. The length of the CDR3 is 15 residues. CDR3 in DNA: TGTGCCAGCAGCCCGAGGGTAAATTGCAATCAGCCCCAGCATTTT. Its translation is CASSPRVNCNQPQHF.

The J gene is TRBJ2-5, the V gene TRBV6-5, with TRBD2 as a possible D gene (5 bases). The CDR3 consists of 13 residues. The germline V gene encodes CDR1 MNHEY and CDR2 SVGAGI. Trimming removed 2 bases at V and 5 bases at J, with 9 bases between. Here the CDR3 reads CASSYGEWETQYF. The CDR3 DNA follows: TGTGCCAGCAGTTACGGGGAGTGGGAGACCCAGTACTTC.

In this sample, this clone turned up once. This rearrangement joins TRBV27 to TRBJ2-2; TRBD2 is a possible D gene (5 bases). V lost 6 bases and J 7 bases, leaving 15 bases between the germline ends. CDR1 and CDR2 (germline): MNHEY, SMNVEV (reference sequence). The CDR3 sequence is 14 residues long. The CDR3 region is CASRIGYRGGELFF. DNA for the CDR3: TGTGCCAGCAGAATAGGGTATCGGGGCGGGGAGCTGTTTTTT.

The rearrangement uses TRBV4-1 and TRBJ1-3, with a weak D call TRBD1 (5 bases). Germline lookup yields CDR1 MGHRA and CDR2 YSYEKL. Trimming cost V 6 bases and J 0 bases, with 15 bases left between them. CDR3 length equals 16 residues. As DNA, the CDR3 is TGCGCCAGCAGTCAACCTTCGGGGGGCTCTGGAAACACCATATATTTT. Translated, it gives CASSQPSGGSGNTIYF.

The table lists this clone with a few counts. The V gene is TRBV2, the J gene TRBJ1-2; the match to TRBD1 covers 10 bases. The ends lost 7 bases at V and 8 bases at J; junction bases unmatched: 4. Germline V gene lookup returns CDR1 SNHLY and CDR2 FYNNEI. This CDR3 is 12 amino acids long. The chain's CDR3 is CASIMTGGGYTF. CDR3 coding DNA: TGTGCCAGCATTATGACAGGGGGCGGCTACACCTTC.

This CDR3 reads CASSFWGKKTQYF. In nucleotides, the CDR3 is TGTGCCAGCAGCTTTTGGGGCAAAAAGACCCAGTACTTC. V is TRBV5-4 and J is TRBJ2-5, with D perhaps TRBD1 (5 bases). Germline assignment: CDR1 SGHNT and CDR2 YYREEE (reference sequence). Trimming shortened V by 2 bases and J by 6 bases, and 11 bases separated the two germline ends. CDR3 length equals 13 residues.

The gene calls are TRBV2 and TRBJ1-5, with D unclear. The V and J ends lost 3 bases and 5 bases respectively, with 17 bases between them. This CDR3 comprises 16 residues. CDR1 is SNHLY and CDR2 is FYNNEI in the germline V gene. The CDR3 region has the DNA TGTGCCAGCAGTGAGTATCGAGAGGGTTTACATCAGCCCCAGCATTTT. Translated: CASSEYREGLHQPQHF.

The V gene is TRBV29-1, the J gene TRBJ2-2; maybe TRBD1 (5 bases). V lost 4 bases and J 4 bases, leaving 19 bases between the germline ends. The CDR3 runs 16 residues. Germline V gene data show CDR1 as SQVTM and CDR2 as ANQGSEA. In DNA, the CDR3 is TGCAGCGTTGGGGGCACCCCCGGGTCACGCACCGGGGAGCTGTTTTTT. Its translation: CSVGGTPGSRTGELFF.

The V call is TRBV30, the J call TRBJ2-1, with 8 bases lining up with TRBD2. This CDR3 is 17 amino acids long. Trimming removed 3 bases from V and 0 bases from J; junction bases left unmatched: 10. The V gene's germline CDR1 is GTSNPN and CDR2 SVGIG (reference sequence). The CDR3 nucleotides read TGTGCCTGGAGGGCTACTAGCGGTAGGAGCTCCTACAATGAGCAGTTCTTC. Protein: CAWRATSGRSSYNEQFF.

The CDR3 sequence: CASSPLGTGPSPLHF. Written as DNA, the CDR3 is TGTGCCAGCTCACCGCTGGGGACAGGACCTTCACCCCTCCACTTT. This rearrangement joins TRBV18 to TRBJ1-6, with TRBD1 identical over 8 bases. The CDR3 has 15 amino acids. CDR1 KGHSH and CDR2 LQKENI come from the germline V gene. J lost 9 bases, V lost 3 bases, and 7 bases had no gene match.

This rearrangement joins TRBV10-3 to TRBJ2-7; 9 bases match TRBD2. CDR3 length: 16 amino acids. CDR1 and CDR2 from the germline V gene are ENHRY and SYGVKD. Trimming at V came to 1 base and at J to 3 bases, leaving 7 bases not matched to a gene. CDR3 sequence reads: CAISEFLREGFYEQYF. The CDR3 nucleotides are TGTGCCATCAGTGAGTTTTTGCGGGAGGGGTTCTACGAGCAGTACTTC.

The chain employs TRBV2 and TRBJ1-2; D possibly corresponds to TRBD1 (5 bases). V gave up 7 bases and J gave up 2 bases, with 17 bases separating them. Germline loops: CDR1 SNHLY, CDR2 FYNNEI. The CDR3 is made up of 15 amino acids. The CDR3 bases are TGTGCCAGCACATTGATGCCAGGGCCGAACTATGGCTACACCTTC. This encodes CASTLMPGPNYGYTF.

This clone turned up a few times. The chain links TRBV9 to TRBJ1-3; tentative D call: TRBD1 (6 bases). Germline CDR1 and CDR2: SGDLS and YYNGEE. The V end was cut by 4 bases, the J end by 0 bases, with 23 bases between. This CDR3 has 19 residues. CDR3 DNA: TGTGCCAGCAGCCCGCTCGGACAGTCAGGGCCCCTCTCTGGAAACACCATATATTTT. It is translated as CASSPLGQSGPLSGNTIYF.

A few counts support this clone. In DNA, the CDR3 is TGTGCCAGCAGCCCTTGGACAGGGCATAACTATGGCTACACCTTC. Residues: CASSPWTGHNYGYTF. The chain carries TRBV9 and TRBJ1-2; 8 bases map to TRBD1. The junction had 6 bases not matched to a gene; V was cut back by 4 bases and J by 1 base. Germline-derived CDR1 and CDR2 are SGDLS and YYNGEE. The CDR3 totals 15 residues.

This clone occurred a few times. V and J are TRBV9 and TRBJ2-5; D remains unclear. The V end lost 0 bases, the J end lost 4 bases, and 7 bases lay between the germline ends. CDR3 length: 13 residues. Germline values: CDR1 SGDLS, CDR2 YYNGEE. CDR3 bases: TGTGCCAGCAGCGTAGCCAGTCGAGAGACCCAGTACTTC. Amino acid sequence: CASSVASRETQYF. Supplemented by reference TRBV9 and TRBJ2-5, the full variable domain reads DSGVTQTPKHLITATGQRVTLRCSPRSGDLSVYWYQQSLDQGLQFLIQYYNGEERAKGNILERFSAQQFPDLHSELNLSSLELGDSALYFCASSVASRETQYFGPGTRLLVL.

This chain joins TRBV5-8 and TRBJ1-5, with a possible D match to TRBD1 (6 bases). The CDR3 runs 16 residues. Trimming removed 2 bases at V and 6 bases at J, with 18 bases between. CDR1 is SGHTS and CDR2 is YDEGEE in the germline V gene. CDR3 coding DNA: TGTGCCAGCAGCTTCCCGTCAACAGGGTTCGGTCAGCCCCAGCATTTT. This sequence encodes CASSFPSTGFGQPQHF.

The chain joins TRBV5-6 to TRBJ1-5; weak D call: TRBD1 (5 bases). V lost 4 bases and J 2 bases, leaving 13 bases between the germline ends. Germline V gene lookup returns CDR1 SGHDT and CDR2 YYEEEE. CDR3 length: 15 amino acids. The CDR3 protein is CASSRVGEGNQPQHF. Written as DNA, the CDR3 is TGTGCCAGCAGCCGCGTGGGGGAGGGCAATCAGCCCCAGCATTTT.